This note documents a single T cell receptor beta chain sequence. What it binds is not known. The sample belongs to a study of regulatory T cells in long-lasting Graves disease. CDR1 is DFQATT, CDR2 SNEGSKA, per germline (reference sequence). The CDR3 is 16 residues long. V shed 0 bases and J 4 bases; nucleotides not matched to a gene: 9. Construction of the TCR library relied on RNA isolated from PBMCs. Study outcomes and limitations: Relative to newly diagnosed Graves' patients, persistent ones had lower TCR diversity. Persistent patients shared 2,500 to 3,000 public clonotypes among themselves. Newly diagnosed patients shared fewer, at more than 750.

TCRdb recomputed calls from the reads with MiXCR, one row per CDR3 protein. Here the sample spans around 1,000 distinct CDR3 sequences, 70% to 80% being singletons. The source of this sequence is a woman in her twenties or thirties with Graves disease. This specimen consisted of peripheral blood mononuclear cells (PBMCs), obtained with antithyroid drug treatment, in newly diagnosed or persistent Graves disease (not recorded which). The chain employs TRBV20-1 and TRBJ1-5, with 7 nucleotides matching TRBD1. The CDR3 DNA reads as TGCAGTGCTAGAGATGGGGCCGGGACAGAAAATCAGCCCCAGCATTTT. It translates to CSARDGAGTENQPQHF.